This entry concerns a single T cell receptor (beta chain). Its specificity is not known. Germline values: CDR1 KGHSH, CDR2 LQKENI. Trimming took 3 bases from V and 5 from J, leaving 17 bases between them. The CDR3 has 15 residues. The sample belongs to a study of T cells after yellow fever vaccination. Findings and caveats of the study: Booster sampling recovered most clones from primary vaccination (96% CD4, around 90% CD8).

In TCRdb, the 5' RACE reads were re-called with MiXCR into one record per CDR3 protein. Among some 350,000 distinct CDR3 sequences listed, 4% were seen once. The sample here was PBMCs, taken 5 days after the yellow fever booster vaccination. The V call is TRBV18, the J call TRBJ2-7, with a possible D match to TRBD2 (6 bases). The receptor comes from a man between 18 and 29 years old who received the YFV17D yellow fever vaccine. CDR3 protein: CASSPSLAGSHEQYV. Here the CDR3 DNA reads TGTGCCAGCTCACCGTCCTTGGCGGGGTCCCACGAGCAGTACGTC.